A selection of T cell receptor beta chains follows, all from one sample in a study of T cell responses to AZD1222 COVID-19 vaccine. Profiling relied on immunoSEQ multiplex PCR, and the TCRdb table lists in-frame clones only, not all of them. The table lists tens of thousands of clones, 90% of them singletons. The material sequenced was peripheral blood, taken on day 0 of AZD1222 vaccination. The receptors stem from an adult in good health. CDR3s include the opening cysteine and the closing phenylalanine or tryptophan. Each record gives: V gene, clone size, D gene, J gene, CDR3 DNA, CDR3 protein. D genes are given only for firm matches. Clone size is given for some rows only: seen once, a few or many times, or a class if the clone is expanded.

>TRBV5-4|few|NA|TRBJ1-1
TGTGCCAGCAGCTTGAACACTGAAGCTTTCTTT
CASSLNTEAFF
>TRBV5-1|NA|TRBD2|TRBJ2-2
TGCGCCAGCAGCTTGTCTGGACTAGCGGCCGGGGAGCTGTTTTTT
CASSLSGLAAGELFF
>TRBV7-9|once|TRBD1|TRBJ1-1
TGTGCCAGCAGCCTCAGGGACAGCGACTCTGAAGCTTTCTTT
CASSLRDSDSEAFF
>TRBV3-1/TRBV3-2|few|TRBD1|TRBJ1-5
TGTGCCAGCAGCCCGTCCCGGGACAGCCTCCAATGGCCCCAGCATTTT
CASSPSRDSLQWPQHF
>TRBV10-2|NA|NA|TRBJ1-5
TGCGCCAGCAGTGAGGACGAGCAATATAGCAATCAGCCCCAGCATTTT
CASSEDEQYSNQPQHF
>TRBV10-3|NA|NA|TRBJ2-2
TGTGCCATCAAGCCGGGACTCGAGACCACCGGGGAGCTGTTTTTT
CAIKPGLETTGELFF
>TRBV18|NA|TRBD1|TRBJ2-5
TGTGCCAGCTCACAGGGGGGACAGGCCCAAGAGACCCAGTACTTC
CASSQGGQAQETQYF
>TRBV27|NA|NA|TRBJ1-5
TGTGCCAGCAGTCCAGGGTCCCATCAGCCCCAGCATTTT
CASSPGSHQPQHF
>TRBV27|NA|TRBD1|TRBJ1-1
TGTGCCAGCAGCCGAGACAGGGGGCTAAGCACTGAAGCTTTCTTT
CASSRDRGLSTEAFF
>TRBV7-9|NA|NA|TRBJ2-7
TGTGCCAGCAGCCTACAGGGCTACGAGCAGTACTTC
CASSLQGYEQYF
>TRBV11-2|NA|NA|TRBJ2-7
TGTGCCAGCAGCCCACGTTTGCTGACGAACTCCTACGAGCAGTACTTC
CASSPRLLTNSYEQYF
>TRBV18|NA|NA|TRBJ2-3
TGTGCCAGCTCACCACCGGGGGGGCGAACAGATACGCAGTATTTT
CASSPPGGRTDTQYF
>TRBV29-1|NA|TRBD1|TRBJ1-1
TGCAGCGTCGCAGGGGGCGGAACTGAAGCTTTCTTT
CSVAGGGTEAFF
>TRBV12-3/TRBV12-4|NA|NA|TRBJ1-1
TGTGCCAGCAGTTTTCCCGGGACGACTGAAGCTTTCTTT
CASSFPGTTEAFF
>TRBV28|NA|NA|TRBJ1-3
TGTGCCAGCAGTTTATCTGGAAACACCATATATTTT
CASSLSGNTIYF
>TRBV27|NA|NA|TRBJ2-3
TGTGCCAGCAGCTTGGACCCGGGCGTCACGCAGTATTTT
CASSLDPGVTQYF
>TRBV3-1/TRBV3-2|NA|NA|TRBJ1-3
TGTGCCAGCAGCCAAGATACCGGCCGAAACACCATATATTTT
CASSQDTGRNTIYF
>TRBV28|NA|NA|TRBJ1-5
TGTGCCAGCAGTCCTGGTGAACCCAATCAGCCCCAGCATTTT
CASSPGEPNQPQHF
>TRBV19|NA|TRBD1|TRBJ2-7
TGTGCCAGTAGTATTCGGACAGGGTACGAGCAGTACTTC
CASSIRTGYEQYF
>TRBV18|NA|NA|TRBJ1-1
TGTGCCAGCTCATATACGGAGACGAACACTGAAGCTTTCTTT
CASSYTETNTEAFF
>TRBV19|NA|TRBD1|TRBJ1-2
TGTGCCAGTAGCCCGAGGCGGGCGGGACAGACCTATGGCTACACCTTC
CASSPRRAGQTYGYTF
>TRBV20-1|NA|NA|TRBJ2-1
TGCAGTGCTAGTGGTGGCCGGGACGGGCAGTTCTTC
CSASGGRDGQFF